Below are 3 T cell receptor beta chains sequenced from a single sample in a study of CD8+CD57+ T cells in acquired aplastic anemia. TCR beta VDJ and CDR3 profiles were obtained from a genomic DNA template. MiXCR, run by TCRdb on the reads, gives a single entry per CDR3 protein. This sample carries approximately 270,000 distinct CDR3 sequences, around three fifths of them seen once, and the ten largest clones take 6.5% to 10%. Material: sorted CD4+, CD8+, or CD8+CD57+ T cells (not recorded which) from PBMCs. The receptors were gathered from a human donor with severe aplastic anemia or a healthy control (not recorded which).

This clonotype was recorded at least ten times. This chain links TRBV24-1 with TRBJ2-1; D gene uncertain. The CDR3 loop spans 14 amino acids. V gave up 9 bases and J gave up 5 bases, with 16 bases separating them. CDR1 is KGHDR, CDR2 SFDVKD, per germline. This CDR3 is CATGPRARDNEQFF. The CDR3 DNA follows: TGTGCCACCGGGCCAAGGGCTCGGGACAATGAGCAGTTCTTC.

V usage is TRBV5-4 and J usage is TRBJ1-1; D gene ambiguous. The V gene's germline CDR1 is SGHNT and CDR2 YYREEE (reference sequence). V was shortened by 5 bases and J by 0 bases, with 8 bases between the two germline ends. This CDR3 is built from 13 residues. DNA for the CDR3: TGTGCCAGCAGACGGGCCTTGAACACTGAAGCTTTCTTT. It yields the protein CASRRALNTEAFF.

The chain is built from TRBV7-8 and TRBJ2-1; 9 nucleotides match TRBD2. Germline V CDR1 and CDR2: SGHVS, FQNEAQ. The CDR3 is 15 amino acids. V lost 8 bases to trimming and J lost 4 bases; unmatched junction nucleotides: 9. The CDR3 here is CASFPAGGGYNEQFF. Written as DNA, the CDR3 is TGTGCCAGCTTCCCCGCGGGAGGGGGATACAATGAGCAGTTCTTC.